Presented here are 5 T cell receptor beta chains from one specimen sequenced in a study of T cell repertoires in ileal Crohn's disease. Repertoires were generated with immunoSEQ multiplex PCR, while TCRdb's copy carries only in-frame clones and drops some. The data contain 12,000 or so clones, around 78% of them singletons. Sequencing was carried out using ileal tissue. The receptors shown here come from an adult with Crohn's disease.

J is TRBJ2-2 and V is TRBV7-9; 9 nucleotides line up with TRBD1. V trimming: 2 bases; J trimming: 7 bases; junction bases outside the gene matches: 5. This CDR3 comprises 15 residues. From germline, CDR1 is SEHNR and CDR2 FQNEAQ (reference sequence). The CDR3 reads CASSLRQGGFGELFF. CDR3 in DNA: TGTGCCAGCAGCTTAAGACAGGGGGGCTTCGGGGAGCTGTTTTTT.

This chain connects TRBV27 to TRBJ2-1; D gene ambiguous. The CDR3 covers 12 residues. CDR1 is MNHEY, CDR2 SMNVEV, per germline (reference sequence). V was pared by 3 bases and J by 6 bases, with 6 bases between. As DNA, the CDR3 is TGTGCCAGCAGTTTTTTATTCAATGAGCAGTTCTTC. Its protein is CASSFLFNEQFF.

The rearrangement links TRBV6-1 to TRBJ1-2, with D possibly matching TRBD1 (6 bases). The CDR3 covers 14 residues. V lost 6 bases, J lost 0 bases, and 11 bases lay in between. Germline V lookup: CDR1 MNHNS, CDR2 SASEGT. CDR3 sequence (DNA): TGTGCCAGCAGGAAGACAGGATCTAACTATGGCTACACCTTC. Protein: CASRKTGSNYGYTF.

J is TRBJ2-1 and V is TRBV6-4, with a weak D call TRBD2 (5 bases). From germline, CDR1 is MRHNA and CDR2 SNTAGT. The CDR3 totals 14 residues. The V end was cut by 5 bases, the J end by 7 bases, with 15 bases between. CDR3 nucleotide sequence: TGTGCCAGCAGTTCTGGTACCCGAGGGAATGAGCAGTTCTTC. Translating it yields CASSSGTRGNEQFF.

The V call is TRBV27, the J call TRBJ1-1, with 8 bases fitting TRBD1. This CDR3 is 14 amino acids long. Germline loops: CDR1 MNHEY, CDR2 SMNVEV (reference sequence). V shed 7 bases, J shed 2 bases, and the junction held 6 bases outside the gene matches. CDR3 sequence (DNA): TGTGCCAGCAAAACGACAGGGGCTAACACTGAAGCTTTCTTT. Translation: CASKTTGANTEAFF.